These T cell receptor beta chains were read from a single sample in a study of CD4 T cell repertoires in COVID-19. Profiled with immunoSEQ multiplex PCR; TCRdb holds only in-frame clones, not every one. The data contain over 75,000 clones, roughly 85% of them singletons. The sequenced sample was CD4+ T cells from peripheral blood, obtained after recovery from COVID-19. The source is a human donor who had COVID-19. CDR3s leave out the opening cysteine and the closing phenylalanine or tryptophan. Each record gives: J gene, V gene, CDR3 protein.

>TRBJ2-5|TRBV19
ASSRDSQETQY
>TRBJ1-1|TRBV27
ASSLSARAGGIPEAF
>TRBJ1-1|TRBV18
ASATEGPLNTEAF
>TRBJ2-2|TRBV3-1/TRBV3-2
ASSRDPSVDTGELF
>TRBJ2-7|TRBV28
ASWTSGSKNEQY
>TRBJ2-2|TRBV19
ASRSHDGRNTGELF
>TRBJ1-2|TRBV3-1/TRBV3-2
ASSEVAQNYGYT
>TRBJ2-3|TRBV7-2
ASSLRVAPYTQY
>TRBJ2-5|TRBV21-1
ASRSETQY
>TRBJ2-6|TRBV19
ASSGGRNRANVLT
>TRBJ2-3|TRBV6-4
ASSERPYTDTQY
>TRBJ2-2|TRBV7-8
ASSLYLAANTGELF
>TRBJ2-1|TRBV14
ASSRDLGGEQF
>TRBJ2-6|TRBV30
AWTGGANVLT
>TRBJ2-6|TRBV20-1
SASGRDRNSGANVLT